The T cell receptor (beta chain) under discussion was sequenced for a study of blood T cell repertoires in COVID-19. Repertoires were generated with immunoSEQ multiplex PCR, while TCRdb's copy carries only in-frame clones and drops some. The sample holds roughly 84,000 clones, approximately 80% seen once. This receptor was obtained from a woman older than 75 with acute or convalescent COVID-19. The sample taken for sequencing was peripheral blood.

In DNA, the CDR3 is TGTGCCAGCACGGAGTCAATAGGGGGCGGCCAGCCCCAGCATTTT. Its translation: CASTESIGGGQPQHF. The genes are TRBV18 and TRBJ1-5, with TRBD1 matching over 7 bases. CDR1 is KGHSH and CDR2 is LQKENI in the germline V gene. The CDR3 is 15 amino acids. J was trimmed by 7 bases and V by 8 bases; bases with no gene match: 14.